This TCR beta chain is drawn from a study of lymphopenia after photon versus proton radiotherapy. CDR1 is ENHRY, CDR2 SYGVKD, per germline. V lost 2 bases and J 8 bases, leaving 4 bases between the germline ends. The CDR3 is made up of 11 amino acids. Clones were read by immunoSEQ multiplex PCR, and TCRdb kept only the in-frame ones, dropping some. The repertoire consists of over 50,000 clones, with around 85% occurring once and the leading ten covering more than 2%. Findings and limits, study-wide: In patients who died, overall survival fell as post-nadir TCR diversity dropped more. Only patients who died were analyzed for survival; proton advantage is unproven. Post-nadir diversity loss with photons came from oligoclonal expansion, particularly CD8+ Temra cells. Under photons, naive T cells and diversity fell while effector/memory populations rose.

On this clone: The antigen is undetermined.

The rearrangement joins TRBV10-3 to TRBJ2-1; D unclear. This TCR was sampled from a man aged 40-50 years with gastric cancer. The sample was peripheral blood, taken from a patient treated with photon-based radiotherapy. The CDR3, as DNA: TGTGCCATCAGTGAGGCGGATGAGCAGTTCTTC. This codes for CAISEADEQFF.